A selection of T cell receptor beta chains follows, all from one sample in a study of regulatory T cells in long-lasting Graves disease. TCRdb called the multiplex PCR reads again in MiXCR, with one record for every CDR3 protein. In the table there are around 450,000 distinct CDR3 sequences, 20% to 25% of which are singletons. The source material was peripheral blood mononuclear cells (PBMCs), sampled when the disease was refractory, from a patient treated with antithyroid drugs. The receptors were sampled from a female donor with Graves disease. Both conserved end residues are part of each CDR3. The order of the fields is V gene, J gene, D gene, clone size, CDR3 DNA, CDR3 protein. D genes are given only for firm matches. Expanded clones are given a class, and other clones once, few, many or no size at all.

TRBV28	TRBJ2-2	TRBD2	many	TGTGCCAGCTTCGGGGCTAGCGGGAGGAACCTAAACACCGGGGAGCTGTTTTTT	CASFGASGRNLNTGELFF
TRBV27	TRBJ2-7	TRBD2	NA	TGTGCCAGCAGTTTGCGAAGTCTAGCGGGTTCCTACGAGCAGTACTTC	CASSLRSLAGSYEQYF
TRBV12-3/TRBV12-4	TRBJ1-1	TRBD1	NA	TGTGCCAGCAGTTCTCGGACAGGGATCCACACTGAAGCTTTCTTT	CASSSRTGIHTEAFF
TRBV27	TRBJ1-4	NA	many	TGTGCCAGCACCCTCGCCGCCGGTGGGGAAAAACTGTTTTTT	CASTLAAGGEKLFF
TRBV28	TRBJ1-2	NA	NA	TGTGCCATACCGACTGGCATGGACGGCTACACCTTC	CAIPTGMDGYTF
TRBV29-1	TRBJ2-7	TRBD1	many	TGCAGCGTTGAAGATTTCGGGACAGGGTCCTACGAGCAGTACTTC	CSVEDFGTGSYEQYF
TRBV27	TRBJ1-2	NA	few	TGTGCCAGCAGTCCACCGGGAGGGTCTAATGGCTACACCTTC	CASSPPGGSNGYTF
TRBV20-1	TRBJ1-2	TRBD1	few	TGCAGTGCTAGAGATGTCCTTCCCGGGACAGGGCAAATCTATGGCTACACCTTC	CSARDVLPGTGQIYGYTF
TRBV11-2	TRBJ2-2	NA	many	TGTGCCAGCTCCCGAGGACTGGACACCGGGGAGCTGTTTTTT	CASSRGLDTGELFF
TRBV12-3/TRBV12-4	TRBJ1-4	NA	many	TGTGCCAGCGGACGGATATACGACCCTACTAATGAAAAACTGTTTTTT	CASGRIYDPTNEKLFF
TRBV7-3	TRBJ2-7	TRBD2	NA	TGTGCCAGCAGCCCGAGCGGGGGCCCTTACTACGAGCAGTACTTC	CASSPSGGPYYEQYF
TRBV10-1	TRBJ1-5	TRBD1	few	TGCGCCAGCAGTGGTGGGCAGGGGGAGGTGTTGGACAATCAGCCCCAGCATTTT	CASSGGQGEVLDNQPQHF
TRBV5-1	TRBJ2-2	NA	few	TGCGCCAGCAGCGCCGGTCCCCCCGGCGACACCGGGGAGCTGTTTTTT	CASSAGPPGDTGELFF
TRBV24-1	TRBJ2-3	NA	once	TGTGCCACCAGTGATTATAAGACAGATTACACAGATACGCAGTATTTT	CATSDYKTDYTDTQYF
TRBV7-9	TRBJ2-2	TRBD2	NA	TGTGCCAGCAGCACAACCGGGACTAAGAACACCGGGGAGCTGTTTTTT	CASSTTGTKNTGELFF
TRBV7-9	TRBJ1-2	NA	NA	TGTGCCAGCAGCTCCATTGGCTACACCTTC	CASSSIGYTF
TRBV27	TRBJ1-1	NA	many	TGTGCCAGCAGTTCGACAGGCTTCGGTCGAGCTTTCTTT	CASSSTGFGRAFF
TRBV27	TRBJ1-6	TRBD1	many	TGTGCCAGCAGTAGAGGGACAGCGATTAATTCACCCCTCCACTTT	CASSRGTAINSPLHF
TRBV27	TRBJ2-3	NA	few	TGTGCCAGCAGTTTACAGGGGTCACGCACAGATACGCAGTATTTT	CASSLQGSRTDTQYF
TRBV28	TRBJ1-1	TRBD1	many	TGTGCCAGCACCATGACAGGGGGGGACACTGAAGCTTTCTTT	CASTMTGGDTEAFF
TRBV2	TRBJ1-2	NA	NA	TGTGCCAGCAGGGAGAGGGGTGGCTACACCTTC	CASRERGGYTF
TRBV2	TRBJ2-7	NA	many	TGTGCCAGCAGTCAGGAGCAGGTTGGATACGAGCAGTACTTC	CASSQEQVGYEQYF
TRBV6-1	TRBJ2-5	NA	many	TGTGCCAGCAGCCCCATAATAAGACAAGAGACCCAGTACTTC	CASSPIIRQETQYF
TRBV19	TRBJ1-5	NA	NA	TGTGCCAGTAGTATAGGGACAGAGAATCAGCCCCAGCATTTT	CASSIGTENQPQHF
TRBV28	TRBJ2-4	NA	many	TGTGCCAGCAGTTTAAGTATCCCGAGGGCCAAAAACATTCAGTACTTC	CASSLSIPRAKNIQYF
TRBV2	TRBJ1-2	TRBD1	many	TGTGCCAGCAGTGATCCGACCGCCGGGACAGGGAATAACTATGGCTACACCTTC	CASSDPTAGTGNNYGYTF
TRBV15	TRBJ1-1	TRBD1	NA	TGTGCCACCAGCAGACCCGACAGGGGAACTGAAGCTTTCTTT	CATSRPDRGTEAFF
TRBV2	TRBJ2-7	NA	many	TGTGCCAGCAGGGGCCCGGGGCCGGGAGAGCAGTACTTC	CASRGPGPGEQYF
TRBV18	TRBJ1-2	NA	NA	TGTGCCAGCTCACCACCAGATAACTATGGCTACACCTTC	CASSPPDNYGYTF
TRBV10-3	TRBJ2-7	NA	many	TGTGCCATCAGTGGAAGGGACAGCGGGAGCTCCTACGAGCAGTACTTC	CAISGRDSGSSYEQYF
TRBV6-1	TRBJ1-5	NA	many	TGTGCCAGCCGGGACACCGCATTGGAGCCCCAGCATTTT	CASRDTALEPQHF
TRBV19	TRBJ2-2	NA	NA	TGTGCCAGTATCACAGTTAACACCGGGGAGCTGTTTTTT	CASITVNTGELFF
TRBV28	TRBJ2-7	TRBD2	many	TGTGCCAGCAGCCGAGGACTAGCGGGAGTGGGCTACGAGCAGTACTTC	CASSRGLAGVGYEQYF
TRBV10-3	TRBJ1-1	TRBD1	few	TGTGCCATCAGGACGGACAGGGAGGTTGAAGCTTTCTTT	CAIRTDREVEAFF
TRBV10-1	TRBJ2-7	TRBD2	few	TGCGCCAACAGTGAGTCGGGGGGAACAGAACCCTACGAGCAGTACTTC	CANSESGGTEPYEQYF
TRBV28	TRBJ2-7	NA	many	TGTGCCAGCAGTTTACCGTCCGGGGGCGACTACTCCTACGAGCAGTACTTC	CASSLPSGGDYSYEQYF
TRBV12-3/TRBV12-4	TRBJ1-5	TRBD1	NA	TGTGCCAGCAGACGCGGGGGACAGGGTTCCCAAAAAGGTCAGCCCCAGCATTTT	CASRRGGQGSQKGQPQHF
TRBV3-1	TRBJ1-2	NA	many	TGTGCCAGCAGCCAAGATCCGTGGGCAGCCTACACCTTC	CASSQDPWAAYTF
TRBV28	TRBJ1-5	TRBD1	many	TGTGCCAGCAGTTTTTGGTCTTTGGATCCGACAGGGGGCAATCAGCCCCAGCATTTT	CASSFWSLDPTGGNQPQHF
TRBV19	TRBJ1-5	NA	NA	TGTGCCAGTAGAAAGGGTTTTGAGATGCCCCAGCATTTT	CASRKGFEMPQHF
TRBV28	TRBJ2-5	NA	many	TGTGCCAGCAGTTTAGCGTCCGGGTTTCAAGAGACCCAGTACTTC	CASSLASGFQETQYF
TRBV7-9	TRBJ2-7	NA	NA	TGTGCCAGCAGCTCCTGGACTTCATCGAGCTACGAGCAGTACTTC	CASSSWTSSSYEQYF
TRBV28	TRBJ1-5	NA	NA	TGCGCCAGCAGTCTGGGGGGGTTTGGTCGGCCCCAGCATTTT	CASSLGGFGRPQHF
TRBV20-1	TRBJ2-7	NA	many	TGCAGTGCTATTAGCGGGACAGGGAACGAGCAGTACTTC	CSAISGTGNEQYF
TRBV6-2/TRBV6-3	TRBJ2-1	TRBD2	NA	TGTGCCAGCAGTCTCCAGCGGGGGGGCCGGAATGAGCAGTTCTTC	CASSLQRGGRNEQFF
TRBV12-3/TRBV12-4	TRBJ1-4	NA	many	TGTGCCAGCAGTTTAGCCGGGGGGCCAAAACTGTTTTTT	CASSLAGGPKLFF
TRBV7-2	TRBJ1-4	TRBD1	many	TGTGCCAGCAGCTTGGACAGGGCCCCTCCTTTTAATGAAAAACTGTTTTTT	CASSLDRAPPFNEKLFF
TRBV11-2	TRBJ1-1	NA	many	TGTGCCAGCAGCGAGAGGTACCAAGCTTTCTTT	CASSERYQAFF
TRBV7-2	TRBJ2-2	NA	many	TGTGCCAGCAGCTCGTGGGGATCGAACACCGGGGAGCTGTTTTTT	CASSSWGSNTGELFF
TRBV30	TRBJ1-1	TRBD1	few	TGTGCCTGGGACAGGGCCATGAACACTGAAGCTTTCTTT	CAWDRAMNTEAFF
TRBV4-1	TRBJ1-2	TRBD1	many	TGTGCCAGCAGCCAAGAAGGGACAGCTTATGGCTACACCTTC	CASSQEGTAYGYTF
TRBV2	TRBJ2-5	NA	many	TGTGCCAGCGGCGTAGACCTAGAAACCCAGTACTTC	CASGVDLETQYF
TRBV7-6	TRBJ2-2	NA	NA	TGTGCCAGCAGCCCACGACAGTACACCGGGGAGCTGTTTTTT	CASSPRQYTGELFF
TRBV30	TRBJ1-1	NA	few	TGTGCCTGGAGACGGGGGTGGGACACTGAAGCTTTCTTT	CAWRRGWDTEAFF
TRBV24-1	TRBJ1-2	TRBD1	many	TGTGCCACCAGTGATTGGACAGGGGATGACTATGGCTACACCTTC	CATSDWTGDDYGYTF